What follows are 25 T cell receptor beta chains derived from one specimen sequenced in a study of cytomegalovirus exposure and HLA in healthy donors. The primer mix had 60 Vbeta and 13 Jbeta primers. Sequencing was performed with immunoSEQ multiplex PCR; in TCRdb, only in-frame clones are kept and a portion is missing. The sample shows about 78,000 clones, roughly 72% of them seen only once. Source material: PBMCs. All receptors derive from a woman in her forties in good health and CMV-seropositive.

The chain joins TRBV7-9 to TRBJ2-2; 7 bases agree with TRBD1. This CDR3 spans 13 amino acids. The V segment lost 5 bases and the J segment 7 bases; nucleotides outside the gene matches: 4. The germline V gene has CDR1 SEHNR and CDR2 FQNEAQ (reference sequence). CDR3 in DNA: TGTGCCAGCAGCCGACAGGGCTTCGGGGAGCTGTTTTTT. The encoded protein is CASSRQGFGELFF.

This clone was detected a few times. V and J are TRBV11-2 and TRBJ2-2; 11 bases line up with TRBD1. The trim removed 1 base at V and 2 bases at J, leaving 0 bases unmatched. CDR3 length: 16 amino acids. The germline V gene has CDR1 SGHAT and CDR2 FQNNGV. CDR3 residues: CASSLGTGGNTGELFF. For the CDR3, the DNA is TGTGCCAGCAGCTTAGGGACAGGGGGCAACACCGGGGAGCTGTTTTTT.

The chain has TRBV21-1 and TRBJ1-1; no check of the table's D call, TRBD1, against the DNA was made. TRBV21-1 is listed as a pseudogene. The CDR3 is 19 residues long. CDR3: CASSKAITRKDRVNTEAFF. Here the CDR3 DNA reads TGTGCCAGCAGCAAAGCGATCACACGCAAGGACAGGGTCAACACTGAAGCTTTCTTT.

The J gene is TRBJ2-5, the V gene TRBV7-9; D remains unclear. In germline, CDR1 is SEHNR, CDR2 FQNEAQ (reference sequence). V was trimmed by 2 bases and J by 3 bases, leaving 4 bases between them. The CDR3 runs to 12 residues. For the CDR3, the DNA is TGTGCCAGCAGCTTACAGGAAGAGACCCAGTACTTC. This sequence encodes CASSLQEETQYF. Full variable domain (remainder filled in from reference TRBV7-9 and TRBJ2-5): DTGVSQNPRHKITKRGQNVTFRCDPISEHNRLYWYRQTLGQGPEFLTYFQNEAQLEKSRLLSDRFSAERPKGSFSTLEIQRTEQGDSAMYLCASSLQEETQYFGPGTRLLVL.

The V and J genes are TRBV28 and TRBJ1-2; 8 nucleotides agree with TRBD1. This CDR3 spans 15 amino acids. V was pared by 7 bases and J by 4 bases, with 11 bases of the junction left unmatched. Germline CDR1 reads MDHEN; CDR2 reads SYDVKM. CDR3 region: CASTTPGQGTYGYTF. The CDR3, as DNA: TGTGCCAGCACCACTCCAGGACAGGGTACCTATGGCTACACCTTC.

As DNA, the CDR3 is TGTGCCAGCAGCCCCCCGGAGGGCCGGTACGAGCAGTACTTC. It specifies CASSPPEGRYEQYF. The V and J genes are TRBV11-2 and TRBJ2-7, with D perhaps TRBD2 (6 bases). V lost 5 bases to trimming and J lost 4 bases, with 15 bases between them. The CDR3 extends over 14 amino acids. From germline, CDR1 is SGHAT and CDR2 FQNNGV.

The chain couples TRBV27 to TRBJ2-2; TRBD2 might be the D (6 bases). Germline V gene sequence: CDR1 MNHEY, CDR2 SMNVEV (reference sequence). CDR3 length equals 16 residues. V was cut by 3 bases and J by 1 base, with 12 bases left in between. The CDR3 spells CASSLIGTLNTGELFF. The CDR3, as DNA: TGTGCCAGCAGTTTGATCGGGACTTTGAACACCGGGGAGCTGTTTTTT.

CDR3 DNA: TGTGCCAGCAGTTACTCCAGGGACAGGGCGGAAGAGACCCAGTACTTC. It is translated as CASSYSRDRAEETQYF. The chain is built from TRBV6-5 and TRBJ2-5; TRBD1 matches at 9 bases. With 0 bases clipped from V and 3 bases from J, the junction kept 5 bases outside the gene matches. This CDR3 has 16 residues. Looked up from germline, CDR1 is MNHEY and CDR2 is SVGAGI.

The chain uses TRBV5-1 and TRBJ1-1; 11 nucleotides line up with TRBD1. This CDR3 has 14 amino acids. Germline V gives CDR1 SGHRS, CDR2 YFSETQ. The V segment lost 8 bases and the J segment 4 bases; nucleotides outside the gene matches: 7. Here the CDR3 DNA reads TGCGCCAGTCGGACAGGGGGCGATTTCACTGAAGCTTTCTTT. Protein sequence: CASRTGGDFTEAFF.

A few counts support this clone. This chain connects TRBV19 to TRBJ2-1; D is possibly TRBD2 (5 bases). Germline V gives CDR1 LNHDA, CDR2 SQIVND (reference sequence). V lost 6 bases and J 4 bases, leaving 16 bases between the germline ends. The CDR3 spans 15 residues. DNA of the CDR3: TGTGCCAGTAGCCAACCGGGATTAGGATACAATGAGCAGTTCTTC. This translates into CASSQPGLGYNEQFF.

The chain joins TRBV5-1 to TRBJ1-1, with 7 positions matching TRBD1. The CDR3 totals 15 residues. V lost 2 bases to trimming and J lost 1 base; unmatched junction nucleotides: 5. Germline values: CDR1 SGHRS, CDR2 YFSETQ. The CDR3 loop is CASSFTGDRNTEAFF. DNA for the CDR3: TGCGCCAGCAGCTTTACAGGGGATAGGAACACTGAAGCTTTCTTT.

This clone was observed a handful of times. This chain uses TRBV5-6 with TRBJ1-1; D possibly corresponds to TRBD1 (5 bases). The length of the CDR3 is 17 residues. Trimming took off 0 bases at V and 5 bases at J, with 20 bases between the two ends. Looked up from germline, CDR1 is SGHDT and CDR2 is YYEEEE. CDR3 coding DNA: TGTGCCAGCAGCTTGGTTCCGGAGTTGGGAGGGGCAACTGAAGCTTTCTTT. Translated, it gives CASSLVPELGGATEAFF.

This chain links TRBV6-5 with TRBJ2-7, with D possibly matching TRBD1 (5 bases). This CDR3 has 16 residues. Germline-derived CDR1 and CDR2 are MNHEY and SVGAGI. The V gene lost 0 bases and the J gene lost 0 bases, with 12 bases spanning the gap. Here the CDR3 reads CASSYSRPDSSYEQYF. The CDR3 DNA is TGTGCCAGCAGTTACTCGAGGCCTGACAGCTCCTACGAGCAGTACTTC.

This clone was seen a few times. The V gene is TRBV7-2, the J gene TRBJ2-7; possibly TRBD2 for D (5 bases). V was clipped by 1 base and J by 2 bases, with 9 bases between them. The CDR3 spans 14 residues. Germline loops: CDR1 SGHTA, CDR2 FQGNSA. The CDR3 is CASSLETGTYEQYF. The CDR3 nucleotides are TGTGCCAGCAGCTTAGAGACGGGGACCTACGAGCAGTACTTC.

The chain couples TRBV2 to TRBJ2-1, with TRBD2 identical over 7 bases. The trim removed 7 bases at V and 2 bases at J, leaving 8 bases unmatched. This CDR3 comprises 15 residues. CDR1 SNHLY and CDR2 FYNNEI come from the germline V gene. In DNA form, the CDR3 reads TGTGCCAGCAAGGCTAGCGGAAGCCCCTACAATGAGCAGTTCTTC. This codes for CASKASGSPYNEQFF.

This chain connects TRBV5-1 to TRBJ1-4; D is perhaps TRBD1 (5 bases). There are 15 residues in the CDR3. The V end was cut by 0 bases, the J end by 6 bases, with 12 bases between. The V gene's germline CDR1 is SGHRS and CDR2 YFSETQ. CDR3 DNA sequence: TGCGCCAGCAGCTTGGAGGGGACGGGGGATGAAAAACTGTTTTTT. This translates into CASSLEGTGDEKLFF.

This clone was counted only a few times. The V call is TRBV19, the J call TRBJ2-7, with D perhaps matching TRBD2 (7 bases). CDR1 and CDR2 (germline): LNHDA, SQIVND (reference sequence). The germline V and J ends were trimmed by 6 bases and 4 bases, with 22 bases remaining between them. The CDR3 is 16 residues long. The CDR3 here is CASSSLGGGRAYEQYF. CDR3 nucleotide sequence: TGTGCCAGTAGCTCCCTCGGGGGCGGGAGAGCTTACGAGCAGTACTTC.

V and J are TRBV30 and TRBJ2-1; 11 nucleotides align to TRBD1. CDR1 and CDR2 from the germline V gene are GTSNPN and SVGIG (reference sequence). Unmatched junction bases numbered 5, after V lost 1 base and J lost 15 bases. This CDR3 region has 12 residues. CDR3 nucleotide sequence: TGTGCCTGGAGTGCGGACAGGGGGCGACGGTTCTTC. This gives the protein CAWSADRGRRFF.

A remark on this clone: Other DNA sequences of this sample code for an identical CDR3. V is TRBV6-5 and J is TRBJ2-7; tentative D call: TRBD1 (6 bases). V was cut by 6 bases and J by 0 bases, with 9 bases left in between. The CDR3 is 13 residues long. Per germline, CDR1 MNHEY and CDR2 SVGAGI. CDR3: CASRETGSYEQYF. The CDR3 coding sequence is TGTGCCAGCAGGGAGACAGGCTCCTACGAGCAGTACTTC.

This rearrangement joins TRBV7-2 to TRBJ2-7; 14 nucleotides agree with TRBD2. Looked up from germline, CDR1 is SGHTA and CDR2 is FQGNSA. The CDR3 sequence is 17 residues long. V lost 5 bases and J lost 4; bases outside the gene matches: 10. This chain's CDR3 is CASSPRTSGGPKYEQYF. The DNA for the CDR3 is TGTGCCAGCAGCCCCCGGACTAGCGGGGGGCCGAAATACGAGCAGTACTTC.

This clone was seen a few times. The chain links TRBV6-1 to TRBJ1-1, with D maybe TRBD1 (6 bases). V dropped 4 bases and J dropped 11 bases, with 11 bases sitting between them. CDR1 is MNHNS and CDR2 is SASEGT in the germline V gene. The CDR3 runs 11 residues. The CDR3 loop is CASSVQGWAFF. The CDR3 DNA reads as TGTGCCAGCAGTGTACAGGGTTGGGCTTTCTTT.

The V call is TRBV6-5, the J call TRBJ2-7, with 9 positions matching TRBD1. CDR3 length: 15 residues. Trimming cost V 6 bases and J 2 bases; bases outside gene matches: 8. The V gene's germline CDR1 is MNHEY and CDR2 SVGAGI. The CDR3 region is CASSKGGQGTYEQYF. The CDR3 DNA follows: TGTGCCAGCAGCAAAGGGGGACAGGGTACCTACGAGCAGTACTTC.

This rearrangement joins TRBV29-1 to TRBJ2-3; TRBD2 matches at 10 bases. The trim removed 8 bases at V and 8 bases at J, leaving 7 bases unmatched. The CDR3 covers 12 residues. The germline V gene encodes CDR1 SQVTM and CDR2 ANQGSEA. CDR3 region: CSSLAGECTQYF. The CDR3, as DNA: TGCAGCTCTCTAGCGGGAGAGTGTACGCAGTATTTT.

V and J are TRBV25-1 and TRBJ1-2; TRBD1 matches at 8 bases. In germline, CDR1 is MGHDK, CDR2 SYGVNS. The junction had 6 bases not matched to a gene; V was cut back by 4 bases and J by 2 bases. The CDR3 is made up of 15 amino acids. The CDR3 sequence: CASSASRTGNYGYTF. CDR3 nucleotide sequence: TGTGCCAGCAGTGCGAGCAGGACAGGGAACTATGGCTACACCTTC.

This clone was picked up a small number of times. The V gene is TRBV30, the J gene TRBJ1-4; TRBD1 aligns across 7 bases. The junction had 2 bases not matched to a gene; V was cut back by 4 bases and J by 0 bases. The CDR3 extends over 14 amino acids. Germline loops: CDR1 GTSNPN, CDR2 SVGIG (reference sequence). The CDR3 nucleotides read TGTGCCTGGATCGGGACAGCAACTAATGAAAAACTGTTTTTT. It encodes CAWIGTATNEKLFF.